The present TCR beta chain was sequenced within a study of blood T cell repertoires in COVID-19. Looking at the study overall: Sites in the United States, Italy and Spain provided acute and convalescent COVID-19 samples.

Authors' processing steps: The assay estimated nucleated cells by amplifying reference gene primers. Only in-frame clones appear in the TCRdb table, and some are missing; sequencing was by immunoSEQ multiplex PCR. V and J calls and clone size are as listed in that table; D and trimming were resolved from the DNA. The top ten clones hold roughly 6.8% of a sample with about 150,000 clones, 70% to 85% of them seen once. Germline V CDR1 and CDR2: KGHDR, SFDVKD. There are 15 residues in the CDR3. V shed 3 bases, J shed 5 bases, and the junction held 6 bases outside the gene matches. V gene TRBV24-1 combines with J gene TRBJ2-1; TRBD1 agrees at 7 bases. This clonotype was obtained from a woman aged 45-65 years in a cohort sampled during active or convalescent COVID-19. The source material was peripheral blood. CDR3 region: CATSDLRDSNNEQFF. CDR3 bases: TGTGCCACCAGTGATCTCCGGGACAGCAACAATGAGCAGTTCTTC.